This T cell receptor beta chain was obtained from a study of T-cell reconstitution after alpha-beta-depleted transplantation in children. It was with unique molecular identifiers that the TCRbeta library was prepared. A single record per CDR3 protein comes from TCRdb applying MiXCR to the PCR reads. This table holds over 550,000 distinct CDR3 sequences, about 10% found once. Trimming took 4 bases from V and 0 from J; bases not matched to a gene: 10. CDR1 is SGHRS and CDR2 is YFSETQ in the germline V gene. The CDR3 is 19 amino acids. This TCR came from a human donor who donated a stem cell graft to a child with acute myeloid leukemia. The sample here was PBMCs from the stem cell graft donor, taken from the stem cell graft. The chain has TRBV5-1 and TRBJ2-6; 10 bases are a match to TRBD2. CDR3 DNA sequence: TGCGCCAGCAGCCTTTTAAGCGGGAGGGTACTCTCTGGGGCCAACGTCCTGACTTTC. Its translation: CASSLLSGRVLSGANVLTF. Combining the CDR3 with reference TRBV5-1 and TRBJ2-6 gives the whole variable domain KAGVTQTPRYLIKTRGQQVTLSCSPISGHRSVSWYQQTPGQGLQFLFEYFSETQRNKGNFPGRFSGRQFSNSRSEMNVSTLELGDSALYLCASSLLSGRVLSGANVLTFGAGSRLTVL.